This T cell receptor (beta chain) was found in a study of blood T cell repertoires in COVID-19. Across the study: From the United States, Italy and Spain came samples of acute and convalescent COVID-19. Sources were T cells, B-cell-depleted T cells, or PBMCs; the material itself was cDNA or gDNA.

Between the trimmed V and J ends, which lost 1 base and 4 bases, there was a span of 11 bases. The CDR3 runs to 15 residues. From germline, CDR1 is MNHEY and CDR2 SMNVEV (reference sequence). In the source study's methods: Estimation of nucleated cell counts relied on the amplification of reference gene primers. Measured with immunoSEQ multiplex PCR; TCRdb has only the in-frame clones, and not every one. V, J and clone size reflect that table, while D and trimming were determined from the DNA. The sample records about 10,000 clones, 65% to 90% being singletons. This receptor was identified in a human donor in a cohort sampled during active COVID-19. V and J are TRBV27 and TRBJ1-3; weak D call: TRBD1 (6 bases). The specimen sequenced was peripheral blood. The CDR3 nucleotides read TGTGCCAGCAGTTTATTCTCAGGGGCCGGAAACACCATATATTTT. Translation: CASSLFSGAGNTIYF.